The T cell receptor beta chain described here comes from a study of CD8 T cells in ankylosing spondylitis. Study results and limitations: Previous work reported some of these motif variants in the synovial fluid and blood of reactive arthritis. As reported, disease-linked clones showed significant enrichment in matched ankylosing spondylitis synovial fluid. Researchers report that disease-linked clones proved CD8+ and relatively rare in peripheral blood.

The germline gives CDR1 MNHEY, CDR2 SVGAGI. Trimming pared 6 bases from V and 5 bases from J, leaving 14 bases between. The length of the CDR3 is 15 residues. In the case of this clonotype: Its antigen is still unknown.

Researchers built TCR beta libraries using quantitative 5'-RACE with molecular barcodes. Using its own MiXCR run on the 5' RACE reads, TCRdb lists one record per CDR3 protein. The data contain just over 350,000 distinct CDR3 sequences, roughly 20% of them singletons. This sequence originates from a male donor with ankylosing spondylitis or in good health (not recorded which). The sample comprised blood, either unsorted or a sorted T cell fraction (not recorded which). This chain connects TRBV6-5 to TRBJ1-6, with D unresolved. For the CDR3, the DNA is TGTGCCAGCAGCTTAGCCGGGATTAATAATTCACCCCTCCACTTT. It encodes CASSLAGINNSPLHF.